This passage covers 31 T cell receptor beta chains from one sample sequenced in a study of cytomegalovirus exposure and HLA in healthy donors. TCRdb keeps only in-frame clones here, not all; method: immunoSEQ multiplex PCR. The profile covers roughly 50,000 clones, with 93% appearing a single time and more than 1.5% taken by the ten largest. Material for sequencing was PBMCs. Receptors originate from a woman between 18 and 29 years old in good health and CMV-seropositive.

This chain joins TRBV19 and TRBJ1-6, with 9 bases fitting TRBD1. Germline V gives CDR1 LNHDA, CDR2 SQIVND (reference sequence). Trimming took 8 bases from V and 7 from J; bases not matched to a gene: 9. The CDR3 extends over 15 amino acids. In nucleotides, the CDR3 is TGTGCCAGTCGGGGAAGGACAGGGGTAAATTCACCCCTCCACTTT. Its protein product is CASRGRTGVNSPLHF.

The rearrangement links TRBV4-1 to TRBJ2-7, with 11 bases matching TRBD2. Germline loops: CDR1 MGHRA, CDR2 YSYEKL. J lost 2 bases, V lost 1 base, and 4 bases had no gene match. This CDR3 comprises 16 residues. DNA for the CDR3: TGCGCCAGCAGCCAAGCCCCACTAGCGGGGGCCTACGAGCAGTACTTC. Protein product: CASSQAPLAGAYEQYF.

This chain connects TRBV5-1 to TRBJ1-2; TRBD1 matches at 8 bases. CDR3 size: 14 residues. With 3 bases clipped from V and 0 bases from J, the junction kept 1 base outside the gene matches. Germline V gives CDR1 SGHRS, CDR2 YFSETQ. The CDR3 nucleotides are TGCGCCAGCAGCTCGGACAGGGCTAACTATGGCTACACCTTC. Translating gives CASSSDRANYGYTF.

This sequence joins TRBV28 and TRBJ1-3; D remains ambiguous. Germline V gene sequence: CDR1 MDHEN, CDR2 SYDVKM. V was cut by 7 bases and J by 0 bases, with 7 bases left in between. The CDR3 runs 13 residues. CDR3 in DNA: TGTGCCAGCAACAAGAACTCTGGAAACACCATATATTTT. Translation gives CASNKNSGNTIYF. The complete variable domain, with remaining parts taken from reference TRBV28 and TRBJ1-3, reads DVKVTQSSRYLVKRTGEKVFLECVQDMDHENMFWYRQDPGLGLRLIYFSYDVKMKEKGDIPEGYSVSREKKERFSLILESASTNQTSMYLCASNKNSGNTIYFGEGSWLTVV.

The chain links TRBV6-1 to TRBJ1-4; 8 bases are a match to TRBD1. Per germline, CDR1 MNHNS and CDR2 SASEGT. The ends lost 10 bases at V and 7 bases at J; junction bases unmatched: 14. CDR3 size: 15 residues. CDR3 DNA sequence: TGTGCCACTCTAAGGGTCACAGGGGGTTTTGAAAAACTGTTTTTT. This codes for CATLRVTGGFEKLFF.

This chain links TRBV25-1 with TRBJ1-1; TRBD1 aligns across 7 bases. Germline-derived CDR1 and CDR2 are MGHDK and SYGVNS. CDR3 size: 15 residues. V lost 4 bases to trimming and J lost 9 bases; unmatched junction nucleotides: 14. The CDR3 coding sequence is TGTGCCAGCAGTGCTACGGACAGGTTCCCGATTAAAGCTTTCTTT. This sequence encodes CASSATDRFPIKAFF.

The chain carries TRBV9 and TRBJ2-3; TRBD2 matches at 9 bases. Per germline, CDR1 SGDLS and CDR2 YYNGEE. The V segment lost 0 bases and the J segment 3 bases; nucleotides outside the gene matches: 8. The CDR3 contains 17 residues. In nucleotides, the CDR3 is TGTGCCAGCAGCGTAGAGATGCTAGCGGGGCGGACAGATACGCAGTATTTT. Its protein product is CASSVEMLAGRTDTQYF.

The V and J genes are TRBV18 and TRBJ1-1; tentative D call: TRBD1 (6 bases). The V end was cut by 1 base, the J end by 1 base, with 10 bases between. CDR1 and CDR2 from the germline V gene are KGHSH and LQKENI. CDR3 length: 15 amino acids. CDR3 sequence reads: CASSPLGQTNTEAFF. The CDR3 bases are TGTGCCAGCTCACCACTGGGACAAACGAACACTGAAGCTTTCTTT.

Concerning this clone itself: Other nucleotide sequences from this sample produce the same CDR3. This CDR3 reads CASSQEQGSGANVLTF. CDR3 coding DNA: TGCGCCAGCAGCCAAGAACAGGGCTCTGGGGCCAACGTCCTGACTTTC. The genes are TRBV4-3 and TRBJ2-6, with D maybe TRBD1 (6 bases). The CDR3 is made up of 16 amino acids. Trimming stripped 0 bases from V and 0 bases from J, with 6 bases between. Germline CDR1 is LGHNA and CDR2 is YSLEER.

The gene calls are TRBV7-8 and TRBJ2-3; 8 nucleotides match TRBD2. This CDR3 is 18 amino acids long. V lost 1 base, J lost 6 bases, and 15 bases stayed unmatched. Germline CDR1 is SGHVS and CDR2 is FQNEAQ. CDR3 sequence: CASSLERLAGPRRDTQYF. The CDR3 DNA reads TGTGCCAGCAGCTTAGAACGGCTAGCGGGTCCTCGGCGGGATACGCAGTATTTT. Looking up the rest from reference TRBV7-8 and TRBJ2-3 gives the full variable domain: GAGVSQSPRYKVAKRGQDVALRCDPISGHVSLFWYQQALGQGPEFLTYFQNEAQLDKSGLPSDRFFAERPEGSVSTLKIQRTQQEDSAVYLCASSLERLAGPRRDTQYFGPGTRLTVL.

The chain recombines TRBV19 with TRBJ2-5; 10 bases line up with TRBD1. The CDR3 is 15 amino acids. V was pared by 1 base and J by 5 bases, with 4 bases of the junction left unmatched. CDR1 is LNHDA and CDR2 is SQIVND in the germline V gene (reference sequence). The DNA for the CDR3 is TGTGCCAGTAGTATAGCGGGACAGGGGACGGAGACCCAGTACTTC. Translated: CASSIAGQGTETQYF.

The chain links TRBV6-1 to TRBJ1-6; 10 bases fit TRBD1. Germline values: CDR1 MNHNS, CDR2 SASEGT. With 4 bases clipped from V and 10 bases from J, the junction kept 7 bases outside the gene matches. This CDR3 is built from 15 residues. The CDR3 DNA reads as TGTGCCAGCAGTGGGACAGGGGGACTGAACTCACCCCTCCACTTT. It yields the protein CASSGTGGLNSPLHF.

This clone was detected a few times. This chain connects TRBV6-7 to TRBJ2-1; D is uncertain. TRBV6-7 is an ORF; its function is uncertain. CDR3 length equals 15 residues. V lost 2 bases, J lost 5 bases, and 13 bases lay in between. For the CDR3, the DNA is TGTGCCAGCAGTTACGGAATAGCTGAAGACAATGAGCAGTTCTTC. This encodes CASSYGIAEDNEQFF.

The chain is built from TRBV27 and TRBJ2-2; 10 bases are a match to TRBD1. From germline, CDR1 is MNHEY and CDR2 SMNVEV (reference sequence). The CDR3 runs to 19 residues. Trimming took 5 bases from V and 7 from J; bases not matched to a gene: 19. For the CDR3, the DNA is TGTGCCAGCAGTCCCATGCCTGGACTAGGGACAGGGGTGAACGGGGAGCTGTTTTTT. Residues: CASSPMPGLGTGVNGELFF.

The gene calls are TRBV9 and TRBJ2-1; the D gene is possibly TRBD2 (5 bases). Germline V gene sequence: CDR1 SGDLS, CDR2 YYNGEE. V gave up 6 bases and J gave up 7 bases, with 17 bases separating them. This CDR3 region has 14 residues. The chain's CDR3 is CASTAEAGWNEQFF. In nucleotides, the CDR3 is TGTGCCAGCACGGCGGAGGCGGGCTGGAATGAGCAGTTCTTC.

The CDR3 here is CASSLGSMLYTF. The DNA of the CDR3 is TGTGCCAGCAGTTTGGGGAGTATGCTCTACACCTTC. The chain is built from TRBV28 and TRBJ1-2; the D is unclear. Trimming stripped 3 bases from V and 10 bases from J, with 12 bases between. Germline-derived CDR1 and CDR2 are MDHEN and SYDVKM. The CDR3 has 12 residues.

This clone was seen a single time. This chain connects TRBV9 to TRBJ2-1, with D possibly being TRBD2 (5 bases). Germline lookup yields CDR1 SGDLS and CDR2 YYNGEE. With 2 bases removed from V and 6 bases from J, the gap between germline ends came to 24 bases. The CDR3 sequence is 18 residues long. CDR3 in amino acids: CASSVGSSRATLSNEQFF. For the CDR3, the DNA is TGTGCCAGCAGCGTTGGGTCGTCGAGGGCTACTCTGTCCAATGAGCAGTTCTTC.

J is TRBJ1-6 and V is TRBV4-1; D gene ambiguous. The germline CDR1 and CDR2 sequences are MGHRA and YSYEKL. This CDR3 comprises 15 residues. V was pared by 1 base and J by 6 bases, with 10 bases between. The CDR3 bases are TGCGCCAGCAGCCAAGCGAAAGGGAGTAATTCACCCCTCCACTTT. Translating it yields CASSQAKGSNSPLHF.

The CDR3 loop is CASSQGGFGRNTEAFF. CDR3 bases: TGTGCCAGCAGCCAGGGAGGGTTTGGGCGAAACACTGAAGCTTTCTTT. The rearrangement joins TRBV7-9 to TRBJ1-1, with D perhaps TRBD1 (5 bases). CDR1 and CDR2 from the germline V gene are SEHNR and FQNEAQ (reference sequence). V was trimmed by 5 bases and J by 2 bases, leaving 18 bases between them. This CDR3 has 16 amino acids.

V is TRBV7-9 and J is TRBJ2-5, with no clear D. V gave up 3 bases and J gave up 5 bases, with 10 bases separating them. Germline lookup yields CDR1 SEHNR and CDR2 FQNEAQ (reference sequence). The CDR3 totals 13 residues. The DNA of the CDR3 is TGTGCCAGCAGCTTGGGTGTCGGGGAGACCCAGTACTTC. Amino acid sequence: CASSLGVGETQYF.

The rearrangement joins TRBV5-1 to TRBJ2-3; 8 bases align to TRBD2. The CDR3 has 15 amino acids. The V gene's germline CDR1 is SGHRS and CDR2 YFSETQ. V shed 4 bases, J shed 1 base, and the junction held 5 bases outside the gene matches. The CDR3 DNA is TGCGCCAGCAGCCGCGGGGGGACCCGCACAGATACGCAGTATTTT. It specifies CASSRGGTRTDTQYF.

This clone was detected a few times. This chain uses TRBV7-9 with TRBJ2-3; maybe TRBD2 (6 bases). The V end was cut by 5 bases, the J end by 6 bases, with 15 bases between. CDR1 is SEHNR, CDR2 FQNEAQ, per germline (reference sequence). The CDR3 is made up of 14 amino acids. The CDR3 protein is CASSLGLSWDTQYF. In DNA, the CDR3 is TGTGCCAGCAGCCTCGGACTATCATGGGATACGCAGTATTTT.

The chain has TRBV5-4 and TRBJ2-3; tentatively, D is TRBD2 (7 bases). Per the germline V gene, CDR1 is SGHNT and CDR2 is YYREEE (reference sequence). Deletions cut 7 bases from V and 5 bases from J, with 14 bases between. CDR3 size: 13 residues. CDR3 residues: CASVGGLKDTQYF. The DNA of the CDR3 is TGTGCCAGCGTGGGGGGGCTCAAAGATACGCAGTATTTT. The complete variable domain, with remaining parts taken from reference TRBV5-4 and TRBJ2-3, reads ETGVTQSPTHLIKTRGQQVTLRCSSQSGHNTVSWYQQALGQGPQFIFQYYREEENGRGNFPPRFSGLQFPNYSSELNVNALELDDSALYLCASVGGLKDTQYFGPGTRLTVL.

The V and J genes are TRBV6-5 and TRBJ1-4, with 8 bases matching TRBD1. Germline trimming cut 0 bases from V and 6 bases from J; bases unmatched to any gene: 3. There are 15 residues in the CDR3. Germline V CDR1 and CDR2: MNHEY, SVGAGI. CDR3 sequence (DNA): TGTGCCAGCAGTTACTCCCAGGGGGCTTATGAAAAACTGTTTTTT. Translated, it gives CASSYSQGAYEKLFF.

The chain is built from TRBV9 and TRBJ1-1; D unclear. Between the trimmed V and J ends, which lost 4 bases and 3 bases, there was a span of 13 bases. Germline CDR1 is SGDLS and CDR2 is YYNGEE. The CDR3 length is 14 residues. Here the CDR3 reads CASSPTMRDTEAFF. CDR3 DNA sequence: TGTGCCAGCAGCCCCACCATGAGGGACACTGAAGCTTTCTTT. Full variable domain (outside the CDR3, taken from reference TRBV9 and TRBJ1-1): DSGVTQTPKHLITATGQRVTLRCSPRSGDLSVYWYQQSLDQGLQFLIQYYNGEERAKGNILERFSAQQFPDLHSELNLSSLELGDSALYFCASSPTMRDTEAFFGQGTRLTVV.

The chain combines TRBV5-1 with TRBJ2-7; D gene ambiguous. Looked up from germline, CDR1 is SGHRS and CDR2 is YFSETQ. The CDR3 contains 12 residues. V was clipped by 0 bases and J by 6 bases, with 7 bases between them. The CDR3: CASSLGLGEQYF. CDR3 nucleotide sequence: TGCGCCAGCAGCTTGGGACTCGGCGAGCAGTACTTC.

The CDR3 here is CASSQEDSTYSPLHF. CDR3 nucleotides: TGTGCCAGCAGCCAAGAAGACTCGACCTATTCACCCCTCCACTTT. This chain links TRBV14 with TRBJ1-6; D is undetermined. This CDR3 has 15 residues. The germline V and J ends were trimmed by 0 bases and 8 bases, with 11 bases remaining between them. Germline V gene lookup returns CDR1 SGHDN and CDR2 FVKESK.

The gene calls are TRBV5-6 and TRBJ1-2; 10 bases align to TRBD1. Losses at the gene ends were 4 bases for V and 5 bases for J; bases not matched to a gene: 11. The CDR3 length is 16 residues. From germline, CDR1 is SGHDT and CDR2 YYEEEE. The chain's CDR3 is CASSPRDRGPVYGYTF. In nucleotides, the CDR3 is TGTGCCAGCAGCCCTCGGGACAGGGGCCCAGTGTATGGCTACACCTTC. The full variable domain, with the rest looked up from reference TRBV5-6 and TRBJ1-2, is DAGVTQSPTHLIKTRGQQVTLRCSPKSGHDTVSWYQQALGQGPQFIFQYYEEEERQRGNFPDRFSGHQFPNYSSELNVNALLLGDSALYLCASSPRDRGPVYGYTFGSGTRLTVV.

The rearrangement joins TRBV18 to TRBJ2-3; 8 nucleotides agree with TRBD1. CDR1 and CDR2 from the germline V gene are KGHSH and LQKENI. The length of the CDR3 is 15 residues. The trim removed 4 bases at V and 4 bases at J, leaving 7 bases unmatched. The CDR3 region is CASSLQPGGPDTQYF. CDR3 nucleotides: TGTGCCAGCTCACTCCAACCAGGGGGCCCAGATACGCAGTATTTT.

The CDR3 here is CATSSPWTGPNEQYF. The CDR3 DNA follows: TGTGCCACCAGCAGTCCTTGGACAGGGCCCAACGAGCAGTACTTC. V and J are TRBV15 and TRBJ2-7; 8 nucleotides match TRBD1. CDR3 length: 15 residues. The J segment lost 5 bases and the V segment lost 3 bases, leaving 9 bases of the junction unmatched. The germline CDR1 and CDR2 sequences are LNHNV and YYDKDF (reference sequence).

This rearrangement joins TRBV6-1 to TRBJ2-5; no firm D call. The CDR3 consists of 13 residues. Germline V gene data show CDR1 as MNHNS and CDR2 as SASEGT. V was cut by 0 bases and J by 6 bases, with 8 bases left in between. CDR3 bases: TGTGCCAGCAGTGAAGCGGCTGCACAGACCCAGTACTTC. Translating gives CASSEAAAQTQYF.